This T cell receptor beta chain was sequenced for a study of human T cells and chemical hapten exposure. Findings and limits, study-wide: No shift was seen in TCRs above 1 in 1000 frequency with DPC sensitization.

This clonotype came up a few times. What it binds is not known. This CDR3 region has 16 residues. Germline V lookup: CDR1 LGHNT, CDR2 FRNRAP. Trimming cost V 2 bases and J 0 bases, with 11 bases left between them. Time point specified: pre-sensitization, week 0. The treatment denotes: therapeutic diphenylcyclopropenone sensitization with weekly scalp DPC. In the original workflow: Counting gave a median of around 100,000 TCRs per sample, with values ranging from about 23,224 to 750,000. TCRdb re-called the RACE reads with MiXCR, one entry per CDR3 protein. These V and J calls derive from TCRdb rather than the authors' analysis. The profile covers about 350,000 distinct CDR3 sequences, with around 5.5% appearing a single time and around 8% taken by the ten largest.

The sequence came from a young woman with alopecia areata. Some clones in this sample may be carry-over from other donors' samples. J is TRBJ1-3 and V is TRBV12-5; unclear D gene. The sequenced sample was whole blood, obtained in connection with sensitization to the hapten diphenylcyclopropenone (DPC). CDR3 in DNA: TGTGCTAGTGGTTTGTTACGGGTGAGCTCTGGAAACACCATATATTTT. It translates to CASGLLRVSSGNTIYF.